A selection of T cell receptor beta chains follows, all from one sample in a study of cytomegalovirus exposure and HLA in healthy donors. Sequenced by immunoSEQ multiplex PCR; TCRdb stores in-frame clones only, minus some. Among around 130,000 clones, over 60% were seen once, and the ten largest hold approximately 0.9%. Sequencing was done on a sample of PBMCs. Receptors originate from a woman aged 60-75 years in good health and CMV-seronegative. The conserved cysteine and the conserved F or W are not part of the CDR3 here. The order of the fields is D gene, V gene, J gene, CDR3 protein. D genes are given only for firm matches.

d_call: TRBD2
v_call: TRBV30
j_call: TRBJ2-3
cdr3_aa: AWSAWQVGRESDTQY

d_call: .
v_call: TRBV6-5
j_call: TRBJ1-2
cdr3_aa: ASSPRGNYGYT

d_call: .
v_call: TRBV28
j_call: TRBJ1-3
cdr3_aa: ASRSGNTIY

d_call: .
v_call: TRBV6-5
j_call: TRBJ1-5
cdr3_aa: ASRGGLGTQPQH

d_call: .
v_call: TRBV20-1
j_call: TRBJ1-5
cdr3_aa: TGGRNQPQH

d_call: TRBD1
v_call: TRBV27
j_call: TRBJ1-1
cdr3_aa: ATQRGPNTEAF

d_call: .
v_call: TRBV5-1
j_call: TRBJ2-5
cdr3_aa: ASSLDLPRGGNQETQY

d_call: TRBD1
v_call: TRBV27
j_call: TRBJ1-4
cdr3_aa: ASSRDRAREKLF

d_call: TRBD1
v_call: TRBV5-1
j_call: TRBJ1-2
cdr3_aa: ASSFTGDQYGYT

d_call: .
v_call: TRBV7-9
j_call: TRBJ2-7
cdr3_aa: ASSFDMGDEQY

d_call: .
v_call: TRBV7-9
j_call: TRBJ1-4
cdr3_aa: ASSTYPFPGDEKLF

d_call: .
v_call: TRBV4-1
j_call: TRBJ2-7
cdr3_aa: ASSQGPPGSGYEQY

d_call: .
v_call: TRBV19
j_call: TRBJ2-7
cdr3_aa: ASSIDGGLRGKQY

d_call: TRBD1
v_call: TRBV6-1
j_call: TRBJ1-4
cdr3_aa: ASSRDRDEKLF

d_call: .
v_call: TRBV5-1
j_call: TRBJ2-2
cdr3_aa: ASSPDTGELF

d_call: .
v_call: TRBV7-2
j_call: TRBJ1-2
cdr3_aa: ASSQREAYGYT

d_call: .
v_call: TRBV6-1
j_call: TRBJ1-1
cdr3_aa: ASSRQGQQNTEAF

d_call: TRBD2
v_call: TRBV7-9
j_call: TRBJ2-3
cdr3_aa: ASSFQTGTSGSTDTQY

d_call: TRBD2
v_call: TRBV4-2
j_call: TRBJ2-1
cdr3_aa: ASSLQSGGLNEQF

d_call: TRBD2
v_call: TRBV9
j_call: TRBJ2-1
cdr3_aa: ASSVAGVSGRNNEQF

d_call: .
v_call: TRBV30
j_call: TRBJ2-3
cdr3_aa: AWSVRDKGTDTQY

d_call: TRBD1
v_call: TRBV7-2
j_call: TRBJ1-1
cdr3_aa: ASSLRGQGYTEAF

d_call: TRBD2
v_call: TRBV15
j_call: TRBJ2-7
cdr3_aa: ATRVSGTSYEQY

d_call: .
v_call: TRBV1
j_call: TRBJ2-3
cdr3_aa: TSSQDGGSGGATDTQY

d_call: TRBD2
v_call: TRBV5-1
j_call: TRBJ2-3
cdr3_aa: ASSPGPSGVSTDTQY

d_call: .
v_call: TRBV6-6
j_call: TRBJ1-1
cdr3_aa: ASSYSQRQNTEAF

d_call: .
v_call: TRBV9
j_call: TRBJ2-5
cdr3_aa: ASSPTGGRGETQY